These 17 T cell receptor beta chains originate from one sample sequenced in a study of beta chain features in type 1 diabetes. Notes on the study in general: Shortening of TCRB CDR3s, moderate but significant, appeared in all four CD4+ subsets of Type 1 diabetes patients.

These receptors are not linked to any known antigen. cDNA synthesis used the whole RNA isolate, giving expressed TCRB sequences. Libraries were prepared by immunoSEQ multiplex PCR; TCRdb keeps only in-frame clonotypes and omits some of them. Of around 240,000 clones in the sample, 16% were seen once. Sequences were obtained from naive CD4+ T cells from blood. These receptors were obtained from a man aged 25 to 40 with type 1 diabetes.

This clone was seen more than once but under ten times. The chain combines TRBV27 with TRBJ2-3; the D is unclear. This CDR3 contains 14 residues. The V and J ends lost 3 bases and 5 bases respectively, with 12 bases between them. Per germline, CDR1 MNHEY and CDR2 SMNVEV (reference sequence). As DNA, the CDR3 is TGTGCCAGCAGTTTGGCCAGCGTAATAGATACGCAGTATTTT. Protein: CASSLASVIDTQYF.

There are a few counts of this clone. J is TRBJ2-2 and V is TRBV9; the D call may be TRBD1 or TRBD2 (5 bases each). CDR1 and CDR2 from the germline V gene are SGDLS and YYNGEE. The germline V and J ends were trimmed by 4 bases and 0 bases, with 7 bases remaining between them. The CDR3 totals 14 residues. The CDR3 spells CASSPGPNTGELFF. DNA for the CDR3: TGTGCCAGCAGCCCGGGACCGAACACCGGGGAGCTGTTTTTT.

This clone was observed a handful of times. V and J are TRBV29-1 and TRBJ1-2, with 7 nucleotides matching TRBD1. This CDR3 spans 11 amino acids. The germline V gene has CDR1 SQVTM and CDR2 ANQGSEA. V gave up 5 bases and J gave up 7 bases; unmatched junction bases: 4. CDR3: CSVNRGSGYTF. In nucleotides, the CDR3 is TGCAGCGTTAACAGGGGCAGTGGCTACACCTTC.

In this sample, this clone turned up a few times. This chain links TRBV12-5 with TRBJ2-7, with TRBD1 matching 10 bases. CDR3 length: 14 residues. Germline loops: CDR1 LGHNT, CDR2 FRNRAP. Trimming cost V 8 bases and J 5 bases; bases outside gene matches: 9. The CDR3 coding sequence is TGTGCTAGTCCAGCGGGGACAGGGGACCACGAGCAGTACTTC. It is translated as CASPAGTGDHEQYF.

The chain is built from TRBV5-4 and TRBJ2-3, with a tentative D call TRBD2 (5 bases). Trimming cost V 0 bases and J 6 bases, with 11 bases left between them. The CDR3 contains 14 residues. The germline V gene encodes CDR1 SGHNT and CDR2 YYREEE (reference sequence). The CDR3 DNA is TGTGCCAGCAGCTTGGTCAGGAGGAGGGATACGCAGTATTTT. This encodes CASSLVRRRDTQYF.

The V call is TRBV29-1, the J call TRBJ2-3; 8 bases fit TRBD2. The CDR3 contains 15 residues. J was trimmed by 0 bases and V by 4 bases; bases with no gene match: 6. Per the germline V gene, CDR1 is SQVTM and CDR2 is ANQGSEA. In nucleotides, the CDR3 is TGCAGCGTTGGAAGGGCTAGCGGGAGCACAGATACGCAGTATTTT. This sequence encodes CSVGRASGSTDTQYF.

This clone was recorded a few times. The V gene is TRBV29-1, the J gene TRBJ2-1, with TRBD2 as a possible D gene (6 bases). The CDR3 is 16 residues long. Germline V lookup: CDR1 SQVTM, CDR2 ANQGSEA. V was cut by 7 bases and J by 4 bases, with 23 bases left in between. The DNA for the CDR3 is TGCAGCGCCACTGCGGGGAGCCAAGACTTTTACAATGAGCAGTTCTTC. Amino acid sequence: CSATAGSQDFYNEQFF.

The V call is TRBV6-6, the J call TRBJ2-3; possible D gene TRBD2, 5 bases. There are 15 residues in the CDR3. V lost 6 bases to trimming and J lost 3 bases, with 16 bases between them. CDR1 and CDR2 from the germline V gene are MNHNY and SVGAGI (reference sequence). The CDR3 is CASRFSGSSTDTQYF. The CDR3 nucleotides are TGTGCCAGCAGGTTCTCGGGGTCGAGTACAGATACGCAGTATTTT.

The rearrangement links TRBV29-1 to TRBJ2-5; 10 nucleotides align to TRBD1. This CDR3 is built from 14 residues. Trimming took 2 bases from V and 4 from J; bases not matched to a gene: 4. Germline CDR1 SQVTM, CDR2 ANQGSEA. The CDR3 loop is CSVELTGGRETQYF. CDR3 coding DNA: TGCAGCGTTGAACTGACAGGGGGCCGAGAGACCCAGTACTTC.

This clone came up a few times. The chain joins TRBV15 to TRBJ2-5; D call uncertain. CDR3 length: 15 amino acids. Germline CDR1 and CDR2: LNHNV and YYDKDF (reference sequence). Trimming left V 0 bases short and J 2 bases short, with 10 bases between. The CDR3 DNA sequence: TGTGCCACCAGCAGAGATGTGGGGAATCAAGAGACCCAGTACTTC. Translation: CATSRDVGNQETQYF.

This clone was recorded a few times. This chain connects TRBV29-1 to TRBJ2-3; D possibly uses TRBD1 or TRBD2 (5 bases each). Germline V gives CDR1 SQVTM, CDR2 ANQGSEA. The CDR3 is 12 amino acids. Trimming took off 6 bases at V and 2 bases at J, with 9 bases between the two ends. CDR3: CSVAGATDTQYF. The CDR3 nucleotides read TGCAGCGTAGCCGGGGCCACAGATACGCAGTATTTT.

This clone was seen a few times. The V gene is TRBV29-1, the J gene TRBJ2-4; D not resolved. The germline V and J ends were trimmed by 4 bases and 0 bases, with 13 bases remaining between them. Germline V gene lookup returns CDR1 SQVTM and CDR2 ANQGSEA. The CDR3 contains 15 residues. The CDR3 DNA is TGCAGCGTTGGATTGGATTGGTTAGCCAAAAACATTCAGTACTTC. Translated, it gives CSVGLDWLAKNIQYF.

This chain links TRBV4-3 with TRBJ2-7; D ambiguous. This CDR3 has 15 amino acids. V lost 0 bases and J lost 3, with 12 bases in between. The germline CDR1 and CDR2 sequences are LGHNA and YSLEER. In DNA, the CDR3 is TGCGCCAGCAGCCAAGAACTAAACAACTACTACGAGCAGTACTTC. This gives the protein CASSQELNNYYEQYF.

This clone was counted between two and nine times. V gene TRBV20-1 combines with J gene TRBJ2-3; D ambiguous. Germline-derived CDR1 and CDR2 are DFQATT and SNEGSKA (reference sequence). This CDR3 comprises 11 residues. Trimming shortened V by 5 bases and J by 6 bases, and 9 bases separated the two germline ends. The CDR3 spells CSAPNGDTQYF. The CDR3 nucleotides are TGCAGTGCTCCTAACGGGGATACGCAGTATTTT.

The V call is TRBV7-2, the J call TRBJ1-5; TRBD1 is a possible D gene (5 bases). Germline V gene sequence: CDR1 SGHTA, CDR2 FQGNSA. The CDR3 is 14 amino acids. Trimming stripped 2 bases from V and 3 bases from J, with 8 bases between. The CDR3 DNA follows: TGTGCCAGCAGCTTACTGGGGCCCAATCAGCCCCAGCATTTT. Amino acid sequence: CASSLLGPNQPQHF.

The chain combines TRBV5-1 with TRBJ2-1; 8 bases fit TRBD1. The germline CDR1 and CDR2 sequences are SGHRS and YFSETQ. The V segment lost 4 bases and the J segment 9 bases; nucleotides outside the gene matches: 15. CDR3 length: 16 residues. The CDR3 region is CASSPRTGIRLGEQFF. The CDR3 DNA is TGCGCCAGCAGCCCACGGACAGGGATTAGATTAGGTGAGCAGTTCTTC.

This clone has only a few counts. The chain uses TRBV25-1 and TRBJ2-3; D is unresolved. Germline assignment: CDR1 MGHDK and CDR2 SYGVNS. Trimming stripped 1 base from V and 1 base from J, with 9 bases between. The CDR3 consists of 15 residues. CDR3 DNA sequence: TGTGCCAGCAGTGAATGGTTGTTAGGCACAGATACGCAGTATTTT. Translated: CASSEWLLGTDTQYF. Combining the CDR3 with reference TRBV25-1 and TRBJ2-3 gives the whole variable domain EADIYQTPRYLVIGTGKKITLECSQTMGHDKMYWYQQDPGMELHLIHYSYGVNSTEKGDLSSESTVSRIRTEHFPLTLESARPSHTSQYLCASSEWLLGTDTQYFGPGTRLTVL.